This T cell receptor (beta chain) was retrieved from a study of blood T cell repertoires in COVID-19. Authors' processing steps: By means of reference gene primer amplification, nucleated cell counts were estimated. Assay used: immunoSEQ multiplex PCR; TCRdb lists only in-frame clones, some missing. V and J calls and clone size are as listed in that table; D and trimming were resolved from the DNA. The table includes some 290,000 clones, about 90% detected once. CDR1 and CDR2 (germline): MNHNY, SVGAGI (reference sequence). CDR3 size: 16 residues. Trimming cost V 2 bases and J 0 bases; bases outside gene matches: 3.

The chain combines TRBV6-6 with TRBJ2-3; 9 positions agree with TRBD2. This receptor was taken from a woman aged 50 to 65 who had recovered from COVID-19. Sequencing was done on a sample of peripheral blood. CDR3 coding DNA: TGTGCCAGCAGTTACGAAGCGGGGGGCAGCACAGATACGCAGTATTTT. This encodes CASSYEAGGSTDTQYF.